In its sample, the clone carrying this TCR beta chain was seen once. CDR3 length: 12 residues. From germline, CDR1 is MNHEY and CDR2 SMNVEV (reference sequence). V shed 6 bases and J shed 9 bases, with 11 bases lying between them. Bulk PBMC genomic DNA spanned ten immunoSEQ deep plates. Profiled with immunoSEQ multiplex PCR; TCRdb holds only in-frame clones, not every one. The table records about 470,000 clones, around 75% of them present only once. The entry originates in a study of shared clonotypes between healthy human individuals. Sequenced sample: PBMCs. The chain links TRBV27 to TRBJ2-2, with D maybe TRBD1 (6 bases). This TCR was sampled from a middle-aged woman in good health. Some clones in this sample may be carry-over from other donors' samples. The CDR3 DNA sequence: TGTGCCAGCAGCCTACAGGGATGGGAGCTGTTTTTT. This sequence encodes CASSLQGWELFF.